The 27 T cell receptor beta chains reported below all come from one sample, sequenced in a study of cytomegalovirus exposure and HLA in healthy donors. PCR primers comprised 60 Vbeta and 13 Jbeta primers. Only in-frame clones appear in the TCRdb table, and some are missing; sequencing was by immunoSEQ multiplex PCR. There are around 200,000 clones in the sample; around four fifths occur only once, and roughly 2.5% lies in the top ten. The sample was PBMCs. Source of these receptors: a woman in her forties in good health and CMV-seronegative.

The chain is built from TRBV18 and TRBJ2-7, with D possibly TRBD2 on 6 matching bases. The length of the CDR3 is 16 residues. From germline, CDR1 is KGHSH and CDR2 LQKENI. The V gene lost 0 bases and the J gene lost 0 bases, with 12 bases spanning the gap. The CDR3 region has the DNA TGTGCCAGCTCACCACCTCTCGCGGGAAGCTCCTACGAGCAGTACTTC. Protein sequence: CASSPPLAGSSYEQYF.

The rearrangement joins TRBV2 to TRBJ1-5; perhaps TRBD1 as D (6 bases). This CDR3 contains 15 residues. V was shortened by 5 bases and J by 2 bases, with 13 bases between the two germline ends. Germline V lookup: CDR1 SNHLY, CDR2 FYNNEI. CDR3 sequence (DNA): TGTGCCAGCAGTCCCGGACAGTACGGCAATCAGCCCCAGCATTTT. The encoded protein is CASSPGQYGNQPQHF.

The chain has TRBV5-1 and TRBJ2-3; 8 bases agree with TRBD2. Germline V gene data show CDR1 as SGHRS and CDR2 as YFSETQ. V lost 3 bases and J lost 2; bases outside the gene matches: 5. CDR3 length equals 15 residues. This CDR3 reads CASSYQGLDTDTQYF. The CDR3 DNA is TGCGCCAGCAGCTATCAGGGACTAGACACAGATACGCAGTATTTT.

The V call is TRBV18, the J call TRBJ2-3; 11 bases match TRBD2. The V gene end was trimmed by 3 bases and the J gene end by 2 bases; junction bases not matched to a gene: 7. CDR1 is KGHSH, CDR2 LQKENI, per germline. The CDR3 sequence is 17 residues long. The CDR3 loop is CASSPLRTSGFTDTQYF. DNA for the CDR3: TGTGCCAGCTCACCCCTCCGGACTAGCGGGTTCACAGATACGCAGTATTTT.

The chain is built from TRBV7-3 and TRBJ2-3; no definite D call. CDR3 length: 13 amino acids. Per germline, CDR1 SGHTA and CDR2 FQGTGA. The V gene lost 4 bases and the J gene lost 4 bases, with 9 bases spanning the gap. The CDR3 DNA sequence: TGTGCCAGCAGCTCTGCGAGGTCAGATACGCAGTATTTT. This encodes CASSSARSDTQYF.

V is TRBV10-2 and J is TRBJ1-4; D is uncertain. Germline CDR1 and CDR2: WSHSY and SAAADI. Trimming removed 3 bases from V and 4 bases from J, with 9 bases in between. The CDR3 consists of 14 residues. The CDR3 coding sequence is TGCGCCAGCAGTGACCCGGGATTTAATGAAAAACTGTTTTTT. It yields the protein CASSDPGFNEKLFF.

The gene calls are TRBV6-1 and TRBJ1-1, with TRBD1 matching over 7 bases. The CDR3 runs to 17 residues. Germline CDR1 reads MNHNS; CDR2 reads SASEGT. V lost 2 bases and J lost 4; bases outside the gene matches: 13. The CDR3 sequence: CASSEPTGRGVGTEAFF. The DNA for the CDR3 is TGTGCCAGCAGTGAACCGACAGGGCGCGGGGTGGGCACTGAAGCTTTCTTT.

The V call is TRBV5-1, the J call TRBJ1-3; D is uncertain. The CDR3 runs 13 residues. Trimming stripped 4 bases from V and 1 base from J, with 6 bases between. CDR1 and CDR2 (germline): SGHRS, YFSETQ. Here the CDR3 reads CASSQDSGNTIYF. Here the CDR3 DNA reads TGCGCCAGCAGCCAGGATTCTGGAAACACCATATATTTT.

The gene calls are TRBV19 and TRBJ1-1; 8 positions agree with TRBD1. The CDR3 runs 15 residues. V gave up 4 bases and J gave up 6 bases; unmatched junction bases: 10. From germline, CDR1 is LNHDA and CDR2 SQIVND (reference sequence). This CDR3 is CASSNRDRRLSEAFF. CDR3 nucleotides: TGTGCCAGTAGTAACCGGGACAGGAGGCTCTCTGAAGCTTTCTTT.

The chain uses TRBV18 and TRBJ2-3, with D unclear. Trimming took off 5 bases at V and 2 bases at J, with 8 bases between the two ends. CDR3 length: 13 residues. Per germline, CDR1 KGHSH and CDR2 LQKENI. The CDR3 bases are TGTGCCAGCTCAGCTCGAGACACAGATACGCAGTATTTT. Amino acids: CASSARDTDTQYF.

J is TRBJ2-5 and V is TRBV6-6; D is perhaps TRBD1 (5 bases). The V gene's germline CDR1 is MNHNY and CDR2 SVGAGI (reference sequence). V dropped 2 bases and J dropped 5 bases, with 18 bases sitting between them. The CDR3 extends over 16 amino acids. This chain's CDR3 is CASSYGRRVVRETQYF. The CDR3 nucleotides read TGTGCCAGCAGTTACGGGCGCAGGGTGGTACGCGAGACCCAGTACTTC.

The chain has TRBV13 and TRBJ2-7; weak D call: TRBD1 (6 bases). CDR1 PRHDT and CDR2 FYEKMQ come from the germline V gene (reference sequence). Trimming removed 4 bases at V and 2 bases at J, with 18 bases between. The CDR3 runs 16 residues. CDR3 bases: TGTGCCAGCAGCTCCCTTCAGGGGCCCGGAACCTACGAGCAGTACTTC. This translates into CASSSLQGPGTYEQYF.

Here the CDR3 reads CASGDRGPGYTF. The CDR3, as DNA: TGTGCCAGTGGGGACAGGGGGCCTGGCTACACCTTC. V usage is TRBV19 and J usage is TRBJ1-2, with TRBD1 matching over 12 bases. The V gene end was trimmed by 8 bases and the J gene end by 7 bases; junction bases not matched to a gene: 2. This CDR3 is 12 amino acids long. Germline lookup yields CDR1 LNHDA and CDR2 SQIVND (reference sequence).

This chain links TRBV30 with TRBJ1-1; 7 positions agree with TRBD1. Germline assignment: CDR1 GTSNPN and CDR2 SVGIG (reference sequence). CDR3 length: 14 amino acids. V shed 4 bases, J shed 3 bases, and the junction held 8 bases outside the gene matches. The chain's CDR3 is CAWIVTGVDTEAFF. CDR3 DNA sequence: TGTGCCTGGATTGTCACAGGGGTGGACACTGAAGCTTTCTTT.

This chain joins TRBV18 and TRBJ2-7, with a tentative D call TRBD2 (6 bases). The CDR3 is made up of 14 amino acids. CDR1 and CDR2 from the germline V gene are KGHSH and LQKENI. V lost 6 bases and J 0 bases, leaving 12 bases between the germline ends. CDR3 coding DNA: TGTGCCAGCTCGCCAGGGCGGGACTCCTACGAGCAGTACTTC. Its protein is CASSPGRDSYEQYF. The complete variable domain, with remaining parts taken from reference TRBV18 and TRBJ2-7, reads NAGVMQNPRHLVRRRGQEARLRCSPMKGHSHVYWYRQLPEEGLKFMVYLQKENIIDESGMPKERFSAEFPKEGPSILRIQQVVRGDSAAYFCASSPGRDSYEQYFGPGTRLTVT.

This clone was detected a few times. This CDR3 is CASSLWLASYNEQFF. CDR3 nucleotides: TGTGCCAGCAGTTTATGGCTAGCCTCCTACAATGAGCAGTTCTTC. The genes are TRBV28 and TRBJ2-1, with a weak D call TRBD2 (5 bases). Trimming took off 0 bases at V and 0 bases at J, with 6 bases between the two ends. From germline, CDR1 is MDHEN and CDR2 SYDVKM. There are 15 residues in the CDR3. Combining the CDR3 with reference TRBV28 and TRBJ2-1 gives the whole variable domain DVKVTQSSRYLVKRTGEKVFLECVQDMDHENMFWYRQDPGLGLRLIYFSYDVKMKEKGDIPEGYSVSREKKERFSLILESASTNQTSMYLCASSLWLASYNEQFFGPGTRLTVL.

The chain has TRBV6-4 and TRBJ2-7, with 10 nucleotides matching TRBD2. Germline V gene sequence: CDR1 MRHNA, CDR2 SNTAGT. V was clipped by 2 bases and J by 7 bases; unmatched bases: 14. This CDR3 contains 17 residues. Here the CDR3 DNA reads TGTGCCAGCAGTGACCCCGAAGGGCCAGCGGGAGGGAGGGAGCAGTACTTC. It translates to CASSDPEGPAGGREQYF.

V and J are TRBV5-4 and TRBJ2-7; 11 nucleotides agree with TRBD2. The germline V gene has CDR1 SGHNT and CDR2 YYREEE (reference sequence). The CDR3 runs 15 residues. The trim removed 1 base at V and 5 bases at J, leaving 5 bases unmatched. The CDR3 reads CASSLPTSGRDEQYF. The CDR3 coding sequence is TGTGCCAGCAGCTTGCCAACTAGCGGGAGAGACGAGCAGTACTTC.

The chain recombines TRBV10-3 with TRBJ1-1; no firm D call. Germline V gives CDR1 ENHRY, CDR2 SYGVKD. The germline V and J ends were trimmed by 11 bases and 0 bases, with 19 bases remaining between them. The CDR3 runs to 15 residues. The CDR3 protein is CASRRESGVNTEAFF. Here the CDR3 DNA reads TGTGCCTCACGAAGGGAGAGCGGTGTGAACACTGAAGCTTTCTTT.

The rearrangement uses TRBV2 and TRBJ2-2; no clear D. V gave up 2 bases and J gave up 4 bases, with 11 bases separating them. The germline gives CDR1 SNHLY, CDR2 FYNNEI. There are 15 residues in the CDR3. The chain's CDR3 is CASSENGLATGELFF. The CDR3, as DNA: TGTGCCAGCAGTGAAAATGGTCTGGCCACCGGGGAGCTGTTTTTT.

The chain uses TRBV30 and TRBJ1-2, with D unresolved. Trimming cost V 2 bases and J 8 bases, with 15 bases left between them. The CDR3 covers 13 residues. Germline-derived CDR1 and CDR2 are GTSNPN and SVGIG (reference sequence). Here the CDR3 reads CAWSRSRSLGYTF. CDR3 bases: TGTGCCTGGAGTAGGTCCAGGTCCTTAGGCTACACCTTC.

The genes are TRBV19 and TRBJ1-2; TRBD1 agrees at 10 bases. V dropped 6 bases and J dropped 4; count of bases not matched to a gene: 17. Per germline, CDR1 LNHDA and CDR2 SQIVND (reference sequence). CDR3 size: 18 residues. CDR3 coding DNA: TGTGCCAGTAGCGATCCATTCGGGACAGGGGACGATGTCTATGGCTACACCTTC. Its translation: CASSDPFGTGDDVYGYTF.

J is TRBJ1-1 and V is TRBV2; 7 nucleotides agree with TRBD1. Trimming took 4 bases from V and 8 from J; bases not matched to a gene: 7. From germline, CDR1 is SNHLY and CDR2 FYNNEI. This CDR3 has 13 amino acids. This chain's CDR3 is CASSGSTGLEAFF. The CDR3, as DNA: TGTGCCAGCAGTGGATCGACAGGGCTGGAAGCTTTCTTT.

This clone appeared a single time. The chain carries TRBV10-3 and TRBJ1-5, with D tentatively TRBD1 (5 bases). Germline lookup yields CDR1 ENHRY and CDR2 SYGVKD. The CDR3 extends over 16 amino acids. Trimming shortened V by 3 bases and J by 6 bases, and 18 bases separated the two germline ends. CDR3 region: CAISDVTGGIFQPQHF. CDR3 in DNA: TGTGCCATCAGTGATGTTACGGGGGGAATCTTTCAGCCCCAGCATTTT.

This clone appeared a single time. CDR3 loop: CASSLSKGLSTDTQYF. The CDR3 nucleotides read TGTGCCAGCAGCTTGTCAAAGGGACTGAGCACAGATACGCAGTATTTT. The gene calls are TRBV5-8 and TRBJ2-3, with D possibly TRBD2 on 6 matching bases. Trimming cost V 1 base and J 0 bases, with 12 bases left between them. The CDR3 runs 16 residues. Looked up from germline, CDR1 is SGHTS and CDR2 is YDEGEE.

Here the CDR3 DNA reads TGTGCCAGCAGCCCCTTTTACGGAGCTAGCACAGATACGCAGTATTTT. Translated: CASSPFYGASTDTQYF. The chain combines TRBV5-4 with TRBJ2-3; D is unresolved. Germline V CDR1 and CDR2: SGHNT, YYREEE (reference sequence). This CDR3 region has 16 residues. Trimming took off 4 bases at V and 0 bases at J, with 15 bases between the two ends.

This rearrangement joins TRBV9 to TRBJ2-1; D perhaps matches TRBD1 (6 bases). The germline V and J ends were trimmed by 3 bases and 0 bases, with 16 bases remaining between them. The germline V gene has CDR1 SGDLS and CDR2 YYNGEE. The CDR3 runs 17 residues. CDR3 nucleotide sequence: TGTGCCAGCAGCGCCAACCGGGACACCGACTCCTACAATGAGCAGTTCTTC. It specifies CASSANRDTDSYNEQFF.